These T cell receptor beta chains were read from a single sample in a study of T cell responses to AZD1222 COVID-19 vaccine. The repertoire was sequenced with immunoSEQ multiplex PCR; TCRdb's copy has only in-frame clones and lacks some. The data show 130,000 to 150,000 clones, roughly 89% seen once. This specimen consisted of peripheral blood, obtained on day 0 of AZD1222 vaccination. These receptors were obtained from an adult in good health. CDR3s include the opening cysteine and the closing phenylalanine or tryptophan. A D gene is named only where the DNA matches it firmly. A row's size may be missing; if present it is once, few, many or a size class.

d_call | clone_size | j_call | v_call | cdr3_nt | cdr3_aa
. | . | TRBJ2-7 | TRBV7-9 | TGTGCCAGCACCTTCGGGGGCTATTCCTACGAGCAGTACTTC | CASTFGGYSYEQYF
. | . | TRBJ2-2 | TRBV4-1 | TGCGCCAGCAGCCAAGGTCCCGGGGAGCTGTTTTTT | CASSQGPGELFF
. | . | TRBJ2-5 | TRBV2 | TGTGCCAGCAGGGCAACTGGGTCATTGGGAGAGACCCAGTACTTC | CASRATGSLGETQYF
. | . | TRBJ2-2 | TRBV7-8 | TGTGCCAGCGGCGCCCTGGGGGACTGGGTTCTGAGCGGGGAGCTGTTTTTT | CASGALGDWVLSGELFF
TRBD1 | . | TRBJ2-3 | TRBV7-9 | TGTGCCAGCAGCTTAAGTCCGGGACAGGGAAGCACAGATACGCAGTATTTT | CASSLSPGQGSTDTQYF
. | once | TRBJ1-1 | TRBV28 | TGTGCCAGCAGTCCCACAGGGCTGAACACTGAAGCTTTCTTT | CASSPTGLNTEAFF
. | . | TRBJ2-7 | TRBV11-2 | TGTGCCAGCAGCTTAGCAGGGAGGGAGCAGTACTTC | CASSLAGREQYF
. | . | TRBJ1-1 | TRBV6-2/TRBV6-3 | TGTGCCAGCAGTAGGATGGGCAAGGAGAACACTGAAGCTTTCTTT | CASSRMGKENTEAFF
. | once | TRBJ2-1 | TRBV3-1/TRBV3-2 | TGTGCCAGCAGCCAAGATCTTCGACGCCCGAGCTCCTACAATGAGCAGTTCTTC | CASSQDLRRPSSYNEQFF
. | . | TRBJ2-6 | TRBV7-9 | TGTGCCAGCAGTCCCTCGAGGGGGAAACAACCTGGGGCCAACGTCCTGACTTTC | CASSPSRGKQPGANVLTF
TRBD1 | . | TRBJ2-3 | TRBV7-8 | TGTGCCAGCAGCACAGGGGGGCGGGCATCAATTCGCGGAGCGCAGTATTTT | CASSTGGRASIRGAQYF
. | once | TRBJ2-1 | TRBV19 | TGTGCCAGTAGTATCGGCGACCCGAGCTCCTACAATGAGCAGTTCTTC | CASSIGDPSSYNEQFF
. | . | TRBJ2-3 | TRBV24-1 | TGTGCCACCCAAGCGGAGCTAGCCACAGATACGCAGTATTTT | CATQAELATDTQYF
TRBD1 | . | TRBJ1-1 | TRBV5-1 | TGCGCCTCCCAGGACAGGCGACAACACTCTGAAGCTTTCTTT | CASQDRRQHSEAFF
TRBD1 | . | TRBJ1-2 | TRBV28 | TGTGCCAGCAGTTTCCAGGGGGTGAGCTATGGCTACACCTTC | CASSFQGVSYGYTF
. | . | TRBJ1-1 | TRBV19 | TGTGCCAGTAGACTACAGGGAGTCACTGAAGCTTTCTTT | CASRLQGVTEAFF
. | . | TRBJ1-3 | TRBV19 | TGTGCCAGTAGTATATCCCGGGGAGCTTCTGGAAACACCATATATTTT | CASSISRGASGNTIYF
. | . | TRBJ2-5 | TRBV19 | TGTGCCAGTAGTGAGGCAATAGGTCGCGCAAGGGAGACCCAGTACTTC | CASSEAIGRARETQYF
. | once | TRBJ2-1 | TRBV11-1 | TGTGCCAGCAGCTTAGGCGGCAGCTCCTACAATGAGCAGTTCTTC | CASSLGGSSYNEQFF
TRBD1 | . | TRBJ1-2 | TRBV6-6 | TGTGCCAGCACGGGACAGGCCGATAACTATGGCTACACCTTC | CASTGQADNYGYTF
TRBD2 | once | TRBJ2-5 | TRBV9 | TGTGCCAGCAGCAGCCTAGCGGGAGGGGGGGAGACCCAGTACTTC | CASSSLAGGGETQYF
. | . | TRBJ1-1 | TRBV19 | TGTGCCAGTACCCCGGGACAGAACACTGAAGCTTTCTTT | CASTPGQNTEAFF
. | once | TRBJ2-7 | TRBV6-5 | TGTGCCAGCAGTATAAGCACAGTCAGCTACGAGCAGTACTTC | CASSISTVSYEQYF
. | . | TRBJ2-5 | TRBV28 | TGTGCCAGCATGGCGATGGGGTTGGAGACCCAGTACTTC | CASMAMGLETQYF
. | once | TRBJ2-2 | TRBV19 | TGTGCCAGTAGTATTCGTACAGCAACCGGGGAGCTGTTTTTT | CASSIRTATGELFF
TRBD2 | once | TRBJ2-7 | TRBV5-1 | TGCGCCAGCAGCTCAGTAGCGGGAGGGTCTGGCGAGCAGTACTTC | CASSSVAGGSGEQYF
TRBD1 | . | TRBJ2-5 | TRBV19 | TGTGCCAGTAGTCTGACAGGGGGCAGGGAGACCCAGTACTTC | CASSLTGGRETQYF
TRBD1 | . | TRBJ2-6 | TRBV2 | TGTGCCGGCACAGACAGGGGAAATGGGGCCAACGTCCTGACTTTC | CAGTDRGNGANVLTF
. | once | TRBJ1-5 | TRBV20-1 | TGCAGTGCTGGTGGCGGGTACAATCAGCCCCAGCATTTT | CSAGGGYNQPQHF
. | . | TRBJ2-3 | TRBV25-1 | TGTGCCAGCAGTGTAACGGGTGGCAATACGCAGTATTTT | CASSVTGGNTQYF
. | . | TRBJ1-5 | TRBV18 | TGTGCCAGCTCCCCCTCCCGGGCGGGCAATCAGCCCCAGCATTTT | CASSPSRAGNQPQHF
. | . | TRBJ2-1 | TRBV19 | TGTGCCACCGCACCCGTCGACAGGCGGATTTACAATGAGCAGTTCTTC | CATAPVDRRIYNEQFF
. | . | TRBJ2-3 | TRBV6-6 | TGTGCCAGCAGTCAGGACACAGATACGCAGTATTTT | CASSQDTDTQYF
TRBD2 | . | TRBJ2-7 | TRBV24-1 | TGTGCCACCAGTGATAGAGCGGGAGCGGGCGAGCAGTACTTC | CATSDRAGAGEQYF
TRBD1 | . | TRBJ2-1 | TRBV7-7 | TGTGCTAGCAGCCCGGGGACAGGGGGCTGGAATGAGCAGTTCTTC | CASSPGTGGWNEQFF
. | . | TRBJ2-3 | TRBV28 | TGTGCCAGCAGTGCACAATATACGCAGTATTTT | CASSAQYTQYF
. | . | TRBJ1-1 | TRBV28 | TGTGCCAGCAGCAGTACAGGGCAGACTGAAGCTTTCTTT | CASSSTGQTEAFF
. | . | TRBJ1-2 | TRBV7-2 | TGTGCCAGCAGCTTATCCTTGGACAGCATACTTACAACTAACTATGGCTACACCTTC | CASSLSLDSILTTNYGYTF
. | . | TRBJ2-7 | TRBV11-2 | TGTGCCAGCAGCTTAGATCCAAGGGGAGTAGGGGAGCAGTACTTC | CASSLDPRGVGEQYF
TRBD1 | . | TRBJ2-5 | TRBV7-3 | TGTGCCAGCAGCCCAACAGGGGCCCAAGAGACCCAGTACTTC | CASSPTGAQETQYF
TRBD1 | . | TRBJ1-1 | TRBV5-1 | TGCGCCAGCAGCCCCCCGGGACAGGGAAAAGCTTTCTTT | CASSPPGQGKAFF
. | . | TRBJ1-2 | TRBV9 | TGTGCCAGCAGCCCTAGAAACTCAGGGGTACATGGCTACACCTTC | CASSPRNSGVHGYTF
. | . | TRBJ2-5 | TRBV6-5 | TGTGCCAGCAGAAGGGAGGCAAGAGAGACCCAGTACTTC | CASRREARETQYF
TRBD1 | . | TRBJ2-7 | TRBV3-1/TRBV3-2 | TGTGCCAGCAGCGCCGGACAGGTGGACGAGCAGTACTTC | CASSAGQVDEQYF